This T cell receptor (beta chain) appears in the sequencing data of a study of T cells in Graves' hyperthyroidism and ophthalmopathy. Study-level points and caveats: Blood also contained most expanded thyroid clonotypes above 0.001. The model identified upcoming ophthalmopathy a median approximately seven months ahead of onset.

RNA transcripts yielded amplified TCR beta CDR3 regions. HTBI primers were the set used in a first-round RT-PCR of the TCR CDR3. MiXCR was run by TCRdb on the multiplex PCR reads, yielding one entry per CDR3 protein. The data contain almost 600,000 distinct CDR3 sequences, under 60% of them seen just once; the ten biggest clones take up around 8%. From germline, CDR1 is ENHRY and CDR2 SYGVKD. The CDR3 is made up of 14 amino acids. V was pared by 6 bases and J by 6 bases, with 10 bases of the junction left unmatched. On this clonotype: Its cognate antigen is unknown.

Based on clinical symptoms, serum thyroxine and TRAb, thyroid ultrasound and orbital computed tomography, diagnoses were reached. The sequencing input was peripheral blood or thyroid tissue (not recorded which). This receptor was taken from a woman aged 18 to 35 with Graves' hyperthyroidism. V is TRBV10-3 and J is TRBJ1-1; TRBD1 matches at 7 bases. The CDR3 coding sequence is TGTGCCATCAGCCTACAGGGGAGAGGCTCTGAAGCTTTCTTT. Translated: CAISLQGRGSEAFF.